One and the same sample provided the 13 T cell receptor beta chains below, sequenced in a study of CD4 and CD8 cells across lung adenocarcinoma regions. MiXCR, run by TCRdb on the PCR reads, gives a single entry per CDR3 protein. The sample lists a few thousand distinct CDR3 sequences, 52% occurring once. Sequenced input: CD4+ T cells from the center of a lung tumor. The receptors derive from a female donor with lung adenocarcinoma. The CD4 and CD8 labels of this study may be unreliable.

Turning to this clonotype: A single base separates this from a much larger clone, so it may be a read error. The chain combines TRBV4-1 with TRBJ2-4; D is possibly TRBD2 (7 bases). The CDR3 consists of 16 residues. Trimming removed 2 bases at V and 13 bases at J, with 24 bases between. The germline CDR1 and CDR2 sequences are MGHRA and YSYEKL. The chain's CDR3 is CASSQKGGSGGHEQYF. DNA for the CDR3: TGCGCCAGCAGCCAAAAGGGGGGATCCGGGGGGCATGAGCAGTACTTC.

Remarks on this clonotype: A junction boundary mismatches the germline segment, possibly from a read error. V and J are TRBV4-1 and TRBJ2-3, with TRBD2 as a possible D gene (7 bases). Germline V gene data show CDR1 as MGHRA and CDR2 as YSYEKL. This CDR3 comprises 15 residues. In DNA form, the CDR3 reads TGCGCCAGGGGTGAAGGGGGAGGGAACACAGATACCCAGTACTTT. Translating gives CARGEGGGNTDTQYF.

This clonotype is termed medium-sized (0.01 to 0.1%). This sequence joins TRBV6-1 and TRBJ2-7; D might be TRBD1 (7 bases). V was shortened by 6 bases and J by 4 bases, with 25 bases between the two germline ends. Looked up from germline, CDR1 is MNHNS and CDR2 is SASEGT. CDR3 length equals 17 residues. The CDR3 is CASRPHLPDRAGYEQYF. CDR3 nucleotide sequence: TGTGCCAGCAGGCCACACCTACCAGACAGGGCGGGGTACGAGCAGTACTTC.

V is TRBV7-2 and J is TRBJ2-7, with 7 bases identical to TRBD1. The CDR3 consists of 13 residues. V lost 5 bases and J lost 4; bases outside the gene matches: 5. Germline V gives CDR1 SGHTA, CDR2 FQGNSA. CDR3 in DNA: TGTGCCAGCAGCGGGGGACAGTCGTACGAGCAGTACTTC. It codes for CASSGGQSYEQYF.

The V call is TRBV25-1, the J call TRBJ2-3; no firm D call. The J call may be mistaken, given a closer DNA end match to TRBJ2-7. The CDR3 extends over 13 amino acids. Germline V gene sequence: CDR1 MGHDK, CDR2 SYGVNS. CDR3: CASSGQLEDTQYF. The CDR3 DNA follows: TGTGCCAGCAGCGGGCAACTCGAGGATACGCAGTACTTC.

The J gene is TRBJ2-1, the V gene TRBV27; 7 positions agree with TRBD2. The CDR3 is 14 amino acids. Germline V gene lookup returns CDR1 MNHEY and CDR2 SMNVEV (reference sequence). V shed 7 bases, J shed 0 bases, and the junction held 3 bases outside the gene matches. CDR3 in DNA: TGTGCCAGCACCGCTAGCGGCTCCTACAATGAGCAGTTCTTC. Its protein is CASTASGSYNEQFF.

The chain carries TRBV10-3 and TRBJ1-2, with unresolved D. The CDR3 runs to 15 residues. Trimming shortened V by 0 bases and J by 2 bases, and 10 bases separated the two germline ends. CDR1 and CDR2 (germline): ENHRY, SYGVKD. The chain's CDR3 is CAISESNNPNYGYTF. CDR3 in DNA: TGTGCCATCAGTGAGTCAAACAACCCCAACTATGGCTACACCTTC.

The CDR3 DNA follows: TGTGCCAGCAGTTACTCTCGGGTAGCGGGAGAAGTCGGTGAGCAGTTCTTC. As protein: CASSYSRVAGEVGEQFF. This chain links TRBV6-5 with TRBJ2-1; 9 positions match TRBD2. This CDR3 spans 17 amino acids. J gave up 9 bases and V 0 bases, and 12 bases lay outside the gene matches. Germline loops: CDR1 MNHEY, CDR2 SVGAGI.

The chain uses TRBV5-1 and TRBJ2-5; 9 bases align to TRBD1. V lost 1 base, J lost 5 bases, and 6 bases stayed unmatched. This CDR3 contains 15 residues. Looked up from germline, CDR1 is SGHRS and CDR2 is YFSETQ. The CDR3 nucleotides read TGCGCCAGCAGCTTGTCCGGGACAGGGTATGAGACCCAGTACTTC. Its translation is CASSLSGTGYETQYF.

This clonotype is medium-sized in the sample. The DNA of the CDR3 is TGTGCCAGCAGATTGCAGACCCAGTACTTC. It encodes CASRLQTQYF. The chain carries TRBV6-1 and TRBJ2-5, with D unresolved. The germline V gene encodes CDR1 MNHNS and CDR2 SASEGT. CDR3 size: 10 residues. V was shortened by 6 bases and J by 6 bases, with 5 bases between the two germline ends.

On this clonotype: One end of the junction varies from germline; a read error may be responsible. CDR3 bases: TGTGCCGGCAGCTTGAGGGAAGGGGGTAATTCACCCCTCCACTTT. Encoded protein: CAGSLREGGNSPLHF. The V gene is TRBV11-2, the J gene TRBJ1-6, with a weak D call TRBD1 (6 bases). This CDR3 spans 15 amino acids. Germline lookup yields CDR1 SGHAT and CDR2 FQNNGV.

Remarks on this clonotype: This CDR3 is missing its conserved last phenylalanine or tryptophan, likely due to a read error. The limits of the CDR3 on the DNA are not certain, so only TCRdb's listed CDR3 is given. The CDR3 sequence: CASSERGDTPYC. V and J are TRBV10-2 and TRBJ2-3; the table's D call of TRBD1 was not tested on the DNA. CDR1 is WSHSY and CDR2 is SAAADI in the germline V gene. The CDR3 contains 12 residues when both ends are counted.

V is TRBV27 and J is TRBJ2-5, with 7 bases identical to TRBD2. CDR3 length: 16 residues. Per the germline V gene, CDR1 is MNHEY and CDR2 is SMNVEV (reference sequence). Germline trimming cut 4 bases from V and 1 base from J; bases unmatched to any gene: 9. As DNA, the CDR3 is TGTGCCAGCAGTTCCGCCGGGAGCGGGGTCCAAGAGACCCAGTACTTC. Translated: CASSSAGSGVQETQYF.